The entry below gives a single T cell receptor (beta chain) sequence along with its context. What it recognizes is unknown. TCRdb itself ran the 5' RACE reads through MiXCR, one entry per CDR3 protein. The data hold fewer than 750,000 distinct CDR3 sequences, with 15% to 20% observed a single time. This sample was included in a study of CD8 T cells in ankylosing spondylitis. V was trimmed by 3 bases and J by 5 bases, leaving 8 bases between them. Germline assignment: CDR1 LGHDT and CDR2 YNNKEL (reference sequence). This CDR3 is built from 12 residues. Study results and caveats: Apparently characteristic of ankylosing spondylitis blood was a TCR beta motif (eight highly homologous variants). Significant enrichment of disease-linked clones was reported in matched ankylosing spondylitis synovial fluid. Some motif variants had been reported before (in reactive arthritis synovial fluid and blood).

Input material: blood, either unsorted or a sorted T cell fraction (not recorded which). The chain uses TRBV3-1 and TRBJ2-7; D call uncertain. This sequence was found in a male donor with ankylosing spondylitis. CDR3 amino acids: CASSHVEHEQYF. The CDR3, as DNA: TGTGCCAGCAGCCACGTGGAACACGAGCAGTACTTC.